One and the same sample provided the 26 T cell receptor beta chains below, sequenced in a study of T cells expressing NK-cell markers. TCRdb reprocessed the 5' RACE reads and keeps a single row for each CDR3 protein, giving no DNA. Recorded for this sample: about half a million distinct CDR3 sequences. The sample taken for sequencing was blood T cells: a sorted CD56 or NKG2C T cell subset, CD4+ or CD8+ T cells, or bulk PBMC T cells (not recorded which). All receptors derive from a woman in her 50s in good health.

The V gene is TRBV20-1, the J gene TRBJ2-5. The CDR3 covers 12 residues. Germline V gives CDR1 DFQATT, CDR2 SNEGSKA (reference sequence). The CDR3 sequence: CSARVAQDAQYF.

V gene TRBV12-3 or TRBV12-4 combines with J gene TRBJ2-3. The CDR3 extends over 13 amino acids. Here the CDR3 reads CASRRVDTDTQYF.

The rearrangement joins TRBV5-1 to TRBJ1-1; TCRdb's assignment of TRBD1 cannot be checked, as there is no DNA. The germline CDR1 and CDR2 sequences are SGHRS and YFSETQ. This CDR3 is built from 17 residues. The CDR3 region is CASSFNPDRGPLTEAFF.

This sequence joins TRBV9 and TRBJ2-1; the D gene TCRdb calls, TRBD1, cannot be checked with no DNA. The CDR3 contains 19 residues. Per germline, CDR1 SGDLS and CDR2 YYNGEE. The CDR3: CASSTSGGGSKKVYNEQFF.

This chain links TRBV12-3 or TRBV12-4 with TRBJ2-1; TCRdb's D gene call, TRBD2, goes unchecked for lack of DNA. There are 14 residues in the CDR3. The CDR3 spells CASIGEFQSNEQFF.

CDR3: CASSSRGGSIISPGELFF. V and J are TRBV19 and TRBJ2-2; TCRdb proposes TRBD1, but this gene call is untestable without DNA. The CDR3 runs 18 residues. In germline, CDR1 is LNHDA, CDR2 SQIVND (reference sequence).

The V gene is TRBV12-3 or TRBV12-4, the J gene TRBJ2-3; TCRdb gives TRBD1 as the D gene, but with no DNA this cannot be confirmed. This CDR3 contains 15 residues. CDR3 amino acids: CASSLWGTSTDTQYF.

The chain is built from TRBV12-3 or TRBV12-4 and TRBJ2-1; TCRdb's D call, TRBD2, is unchecked because there is no DNA. This CDR3 contains 15 residues. The CDR3 loop is CASRLGTTAYNEQFF.

The chain links TRBV6-5 to TRBJ2-7; TCRdb outputs TRBD2, but without DNA this stays unchecked. The CDR3 extends over 15 amino acids. Germline V gives CDR1 MNHEY, CDR2 SVGAGI. CDR3 protein: CASTWLAGGSYEQYF.

The chain couples TRBV18 to TRBJ2-1. Germline-derived CDR1 and CDR2 are KGHSH and LQKENI. The CDR3 sequence is 13 residues long. CDR3: CASSHGPYNEQFF.

V and J are TRBV4-1 and TRBJ1-2; TCRdb returns TRBD1, unconfirmable since there is no DNA. This CDR3 comprises 14 residues. Germline V lookup: CDR1 MGHRA, CDR2 YSYEKL. The CDR3 reads CASSPDRAGYGYTF.

This sequence joins TRBV29-1 and TRBJ2-5. Germline assignment: CDR1 SQVTM and CDR2 ANQGSEA. The length of the CDR3 is 13 residues. CDR3 region: CSVVVKLGETQYF.

The chain has TRBV4-1 and TRBJ2-1. The CDR3 runs 13 residues. The germline V gene has CDR1 MGHRA and CDR2 YSYEKL. CDR3 in amino acids: CASSQGVTGEQFF.

The J gene is TRBJ2-1, the V gene TRBV5-1. Germline V gene sequence: CDR1 SGHRS, CDR2 YFSETQ. The CDR3 covers 11 residues. The CDR3 loop is CASRVSDEQFF.

The genes are TRBV10-2 and TRBJ2-3; TCRdb's D call, TRBD2, is unchecked because there is no DNA. The CDR3 sequence is 14 residues long. Germline V gives CDR1 WSHSY, CDR2 SAAADI. The CDR3 here is CATYSGRGTDTQYF.

The V call is TRBV12-3 or TRBV12-4, the J call TRBJ2-3; the D gene TCRdb calls, TRBD1, cannot be checked with no DNA. This CDR3 is 17 amino acids long. The chain's CDR3 is CASSLGLGAASTDTQYF.

The chain carries TRBV5-1 and TRBJ2-1; without DNA, the TCRdb call of TRBD1 cannot be checked. The CDR3 sequence is 16 residues long. The germline gives CDR1 SGHRS, CDR2 YFSETQ. CDR3 loop: CASSPDGAPKLNEQFF.

The CDR3: CASSPEPTSGSGETQYF. The V gene is TRBV5-1, the J gene TRBJ2-5; TCRdb's D call of TRBD2 is untestable without DNA. This CDR3 is 17 amino acids long. Looked up from germline, CDR1 is SGHRS and CDR2 is YFSETQ.

V and J are TRBV20-1 and TRBJ1-5. The CDR3 spans 16 residues. CDR1 DFQATT and CDR2 SNEGSKA come from the germline V gene (reference sequence). Here the CDR3 reads CSARGLGWVIGQPQHF.

V gene TRBV9 combines with J gene TRBJ1-6; TCRdb's D gene call, TRBD1, goes unchecked for lack of DNA. Germline CDR1 reads SGDLS; CDR2 reads YYNGEE. The CDR3 runs 15 residues. The CDR3 loop reads CASSDRDRGNSPLHF. The full variable domain, in which reference TRBV9 and TRBJ1-6 provide the parts outside the CDR3, is DSGVTQTPKHLITATGQRVTLRCSPRSGDLSVYWYQQSLDQGLQFLIQYYNGEERAKGNILERFSAQQFPDLHSELNLSSLELGDSALYFCASSDRDRGNSPLHFGNGTRLTVT.

The CDR3 loop reads CSARAGVGGYTF. This rearrangement joins TRBV20-1 to TRBJ1-2; there is no DNA to check the TCRdb D call of TRBD1. This CDR3 is 12 amino acids long. CDR1 DFQATT and CDR2 SNEGSKA come from the germline V gene (reference sequence).

The chain links TRBV9 to TRBJ2-5; with no DNA, the TCRdb D assignment of TRBD2 cannot be verified. This CDR3 is 14 amino acids long. The germline V gene has CDR1 SGDLS and CDR2 YYNGEE. The CDR3 sequence: CASSVGLGQETQYF.

This chain connects TRBV20-1 to TRBJ1-3. Germline V lookup: CDR1 DFQATT, CDR2 SNEGSKA (reference sequence). The CDR3 is made up of 13 amino acids. This CDR3 reads CSARVLSGNTIYF.

The chain links TRBV9 to TRBJ1-2; without DNA, the TCRdb call of TRBD1 cannot be checked. The germline gives CDR1 SGDLS, CDR2 YYNGEE. The CDR3 is 15 residues long. CDR3 region: CASSVAGSRPYGYTF.

The J gene is TRBJ2-7, the V gene TRBV12-3 or TRBV12-4; TCRdb proposes TRBD2, but this gene call is untestable without DNA. The CDR3 consists of 13 residues. The CDR3: CASSQSRRYEQYF.

This rearrangement joins TRBV12-3 or TRBV12-4 to TRBJ2-1; as DNA is missing, the TRBD1 call by TCRdb cannot be tested. This CDR3 contains 13 residues. The CDR3 sequence: CASSRHRGREQFF.